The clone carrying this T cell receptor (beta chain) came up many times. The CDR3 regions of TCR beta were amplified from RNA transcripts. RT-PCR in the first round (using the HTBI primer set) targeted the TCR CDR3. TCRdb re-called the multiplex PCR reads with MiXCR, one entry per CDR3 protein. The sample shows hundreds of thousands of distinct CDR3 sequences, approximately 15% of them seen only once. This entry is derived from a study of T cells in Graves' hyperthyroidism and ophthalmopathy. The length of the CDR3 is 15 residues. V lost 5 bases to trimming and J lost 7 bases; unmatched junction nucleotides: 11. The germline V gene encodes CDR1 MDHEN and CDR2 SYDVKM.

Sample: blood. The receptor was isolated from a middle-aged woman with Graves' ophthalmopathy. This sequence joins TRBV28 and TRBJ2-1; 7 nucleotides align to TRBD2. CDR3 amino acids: CASSPGGTRKNEQFF. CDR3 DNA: TGTGCCAGCAGTCCCGGGGGGACGCGGAAGAATGAGCAGTTCTTC.